A single sample is the source of the 27 T cell receptor beta chains below, sequenced in a study of esophageal squamous cell carcinoma under preoperative chemotherapy. Sample time point: before preoperative PTX-NDP chemotherapy. TCRdb processed the PCR reads anew with MiXCR; each CDR3 protein has one entry. The profile covers roughly 30,000 distinct CDR3 sequences, with under 60% appearing a single time and around 12% taken by the ten largest. The sample was taken from a patient given preoperative chemotherapy. The origin of the receptors is a human donor with esophageal squamous cell carcinoma. The donor label of this sample is uncertain.

This clonotype was seen at least ten times. V gene TRBV7-9 combines with J gene TRBJ1-1; 8 nucleotides align to TRBD1. V gave up 5 bases and J gave up 1 base; unmatched junction bases: 6. The length of the CDR3 is 15 residues. Germline-derived CDR1 and CDR2 are SEHNR and FQNEAQ (reference sequence). Here the CDR3 reads CASSAQGTGNTEAFF. The CDR3 DNA is TGTGCCAGCAGCGCGCAAGGGACAGGGAACACTGAAGCTTTCTTT.

This clonotype is large. The chain links TRBV7-2 to TRBJ2-7, with no clear D. This CDR3 is 13 amino acids long. CDR1 and CDR2 from the germline V gene are SGHTA and FQGNSA. Trimming shortened V by 0 bases and J by 1 base, and 4 bases separated the two germline ends. CDR3 amino acids: CASSLALSYEQYF. The CDR3 nucleotides are TGTGCCAGCAGCTTAGCCTTATCCTACGAGCAGTACTTC.

This clonotype was seen ten or more times. The chain combines TRBV7-9 with TRBJ1-5; no firm D call. Germline V gives CDR1 SEHNR, CDR2 FQNEAQ (reference sequence). This CDR3 has 19 residues. The germline V and J ends were trimmed by 1 base and 0 bases, with 19 bases remaining between them. In nucleotides, the CDR3 is TGTGCCAGCAGCTTAGGTATCGGACGCTCGATCGCTAGCAATCAGCCCCAGCATTTT. Protein sequence: CASSLGIGRSIASNQPQHF.

This clonotype was seen repeatedly, ten times or more. The chain has TRBV12-3 or TRBV12-4 and TRBJ1-1; tentatively, D is TRBD1 (6 bases). This CDR3 region has 15 residues. V dropped 4 bases and J dropped 1 base, with 13 bases sitting between them. For the CDR3, the DNA is TGTGCCAGCAGTTCCCCCGGGACAAGGAACACTGAAGCTTTCTTT. As protein: CASSSPGTRNTEAFF.

A few counts support this clonotype. The gene calls are TRBV7-2 and TRBJ2-7; tentative D call: TRBD1 (6 bases). The germline V and J ends were trimmed by 5 bases and 9 bases, with 29 bases remaining between them. Germline CDR1 reads SGHTA; CDR2 reads FQGNSA. The CDR3 extends over 17 amino acids. The CDR3 region is CASSPYRTGTPLTGQYF. The DNA for the CDR3 is TGTGCCAGCAGCCCGTACCGTACCGGGACACCCCTTACAGGGCAGTACTTC.

The rearrangement links TRBV7-6 to TRBJ2-3, with D possibly being TRBD2 (6 bases). V lost 5 bases to trimming and J lost 9 bases, with 21 bases between them. Germline loops: CDR1 SGHVS, CDR2 FNYEAQ. This CDR3 comprises 15 residues. The CDR3 loop reads CASSRCGTDQETQYF. CDR3 in DNA: TGTGCCAGCAGCCGGTGCGGGACTGACCAAGAGACGCAGTATTTT. Drawing the rest from reference TRBV7-6 and TRBJ2-3, the complete variable domain is GAGVSQSPRYKVTKRGQDVALRCDPISGHVSLYWYRQALGQGPEFLTYFNYEAQQDKSGLPNDRFSAERPEGSISTLTIQRTEQRDSAMYRCASSRCGTDQETQYFGPGTRLTVL.

This clonotype is a singleton in its sample. The V gene is TRBV7-2, the J gene TRBJ2-4; TRBD2 matches at 9 bases. Trimming cost V 8 bases and J 13 bases; bases outside gene matches: 21. CDR1 is SGHTA, CDR2 FQGNSA, per germline. The CDR3 is made up of 16 amino acids. The chain's CDR3 is CASGGAGGGDQNTQYF. For the CDR3, the DNA is TGTGCCAGCGGGGGAGCGGGGGGCGGGGACCAAAACACCCAGTACTTC.

This chain uses TRBV7-9 with TRBJ2-1; D may be TRBD1 or TRBD2 (7 bases each). The CDR3 has 12 amino acids. From germline, CDR1 is SEHNR and CDR2 FQNEAQ (reference sequence). V lost 6 bases and J lost 9, with 12 bases in between. DNA for the CDR3: TGTGCCAGCAGGGGGGGGGACAGTGAGCAGTTCTTC. Translated: CASRGGDSEQFF.

Points on this clonotype: A read error may produce the germline difference seen at one junction end. The chain combines TRBV7-2 with TRBJ2-5; 8 bases are shared with TRBD2. The CDR3 consists of 14 residues. The germline V gene encodes CDR1 SGHTA and CDR2 FQGNSA. The CDR3 sequence: CASSFCSGANAQTF. CDR3 nucleotide sequence: TGTGCCAGCAGCTTCTGTAGCGGGGCCAACGCCCAGACCTTC.

This clonotype was found a few times. J is TRBJ2-5 and V is TRBV20-1; 12 nucleotides line up with TRBD2. The end of the DNA is better explained by TRBJ2-7, so the J call may be wrong. The CDR3 has 15 residues. Germline V gene lookup returns CDR1 DFQATT and CDR2 SNEGSKA (reference sequence). The CDR3 DNA reads TGCAGTGCCCTAGACCTAGCGGGAGGGATCTACGAGCAGTACTTC. Its protein is CSALDLAGGIYEQYF.

The DNA for the CDR3 is TGTGCCAGGGGCTTAGGGCACCGGGACACAGATACGCAGTATTTT. This encodes CARGLGHRDTDTQYF. The chain combines TRBV7-8 with TRBJ2-3, with D perhaps matching TRBD2 (5 bases). Trimming cost V 9 bases and J 2 bases, with 18 bases left between them. This CDR3 contains 15 residues. Germline lookup yields CDR1 SGHVS and CDR2 FQNEAQ. The full variable domain, completed using reference TRBV7-8 and TRBJ2-3, is GAGVSQSPRYKVAKRGQDVALRCDPISGHVSLFWYQQALGQGPEFLTYFQNEAQLDKSGLPSDRFFAERPEGSVSTLKIQRTQQEDSAVYLCARGLGHRDTDTQYFGPGTRLTVL.

J is TRBJ2-1 and V is TRBV11-2, with 14 bases identical to TRBD2. Unmatched junction bases numbered 6, after V lost 5 bases and J lost 9 bases. CDR3 size: 15 residues. Germline V CDR1 and CDR2: SGHAT, FQNNGV. CDR3 nucleotide sequence: TGTGCCAGCAGCCGTATGACTAGCGGGGGGGCTGAGCAGTTCTTC. Residues: CASSRMTSGGAEQFF.

The V and J genes are TRBV7-6 and TRBJ2-5, with D perhaps matching TRBD1 or TRBD2 (5 bases each). This CDR3 region has 19 residues. Germline-derived CDR1 and CDR2 are SGHVS and FNYEAQ. Deletions cut 3 bases from V and 1 base from J, with 24 bases between. DNA of the CDR3: TGTGCCAGCAGCTTGGATGCGGGCATCCGGGGCCGTGCCCAAGAGACCCAGTACTTC. It codes for CASSLDAGIRGRAQETQYF. The variable domain in full, with the rest retrieved from reference TRBV7-6 and TRBJ2-5, is GAGVSQSPRYKVTKRGQDVALRCDPISGHVSLYWYRQALGQGPEFLTYFNYEAQQDKSGLPNDRFSAERPEGSISTLTIQRTEQRDSAMYRCASSLDAGIRGRAQETQYFGPGTRLLVL.

The V call is TRBV7-2, the J call TRBJ2-5; D remains ambiguous. The CDR3 contains 12 residues. CDR1 is SGHTA and CDR2 is FQGNSA in the germline V gene. The V and J ends lost 3 bases and 5 bases respectively, with 7 bases between them. The CDR3 DNA reads as TGTGCCAGCAGCTTTGATGCGGAGACCCAGTACTTC. Translation: CASSFDAETQYF.

A word on this clonotype: The junction does not match germline at one end; this may be a read error. The chain employs TRBV6-1 and TRBJ2-5, with TRBD1 as a possible D gene (5 bases). Germline-derived CDR1 and CDR2 are MNHNS and SASEGT. The CDR3 has 16 amino acids. As DNA, the CDR3 is TGTGCCAGCAGGGAATTTTGGGGCCGTTACCAAGAGACCCAGTATTTC. Protein: CASREFWGRYQETQYF.

By share, this clonotype counts as medium-sized. The chain couples TRBV5-5 to TRBJ2-5; 8 bases agree with TRBD1. The CDR3 totals 17 residues. Germline loops: CDR1 SGHKS, CDR2 YYEKEE (reference sequence). V lost 1 base and J lost 5; bases outside the gene matches: 13. The CDR3 sequence: CASSLLTGGSSGETQYF. The CDR3 DNA reads TGTGCCAGCAGCTTGCTTACAGGGGGGAGCAGTGGGGAGACCCAGTACTTC.

This clonotype has only a few counts. The chain joins TRBV7-2 to TRBJ2-3; D not resolved. Trimming took 2 bases from V and 2 from J, leaving 14 bases between them. Germline V gene sequence: CDR1 SGHTA, CDR2 FQGNSA. The CDR3 loop spans 16 amino acids. Written as DNA, the CDR3 is TGTGCCAGCAGCTTATCTTCTTCCCTCTTCACAGATACGCAGTATTTT. Translated: CASSLSSSLFTDTQYF.

V and J are TRBV9 and TRBJ2-1; 10 bases are a match to TRBD2. This CDR3 contains 15 residues. V trimming: 0 bases; J trimming: 4 bases; junction bases outside the gene matches: 1. Germline CDR1 SGDLS, CDR2 YYNGEE. The CDR3 coding sequence is TGTGCCAGCAGCGTAGGGACTAGCGGTTACAATGAGCAGTTCTTC. This codes for CASSVGTSGYNEQFF. Full variable domain (missing parts from reference TRBV9 and TRBJ2-1): DSGVTQTPKHLITATGQRVTLRCSPRSGDLSVYWYQQSLDQGLQFLIQYYNGEERAKGNILERFSAQQFPDLHSELNLSSLELGDSALYFCASSVGTSGYNEQFFGPGTRLTVL.

The chain joins TRBV7-2 to TRBJ2-4; TRBD2 is a possible D gene (6 bases). Germline CDR1 is SGHTA and CDR2 is FQGNSA. This CDR3 comprises 12 residues. Trimming took off 6 bases at V and 13 bases at J, with 16 bases between the two ends. The CDR3 nucleotides are TGTGCCAGCAGGGGGGGAATCACTGAGCAGTACTTC. Its protein product is CASRGGITEQYF.

Only one count was recorded for this clonotype. The chain uses TRBV7-3 and TRBJ1-1, with D possibly TRBD1 on 5 matching bases. With 5 bases removed from V and 1 base from J, the gap between germline ends came to 11 bases. This CDR3 comprises 14 residues. CDR1 is SGHTA and CDR2 is FQGTGA in the germline V gene. The CDR3 protein is CASSPGHSNTEAFF. The CDR3 region has the DNA TGTGCCAGCAGCCCAGGACATTCGAACACTGAAGCTTTCTTT.

This clonotype occurred a few times. The chain uses TRBV6-5 and TRBJ2-1; D gene ambiguous. Per germline, CDR1 MNHEY and CDR2 SVGAGI. Between the trimmed V and J ends, which lost 0 bases and 13 bases, there was a span of 16 bases. The CDR3 extends over 14 amino acids. CDR3 protein: CASSYSRRQETQFF. As DNA, the CDR3 is TGTGCCAGCAGTTACTCCCGCAGGCAAGAGACCCAGTTCTTC.

The rearrangement links TRBV5-1 to TRBJ2-3, with D hard to call. The CDR3 is 11 residues long. V lost 1 base to trimming and J lost 10 bases, with 7 bases between them. Per the germline V gene, CDR1 is SGHRS and CDR2 is YFSETQ. CDR3 loop: CASSLNQAQYF. CDR3 coding DNA: TGCGCCAGCAGCTTGAACCAAGCGCAGTATTTT.

This clonotype was recorded once. The rearrangement uses TRBV12-3 or TRBV12-4 and TRBJ2-1, with a weak D call TRBD1 (6 bases). The V gene lost 5 bases and the J gene lost 4 bases, with 9 bases spanning the gap. This CDR3 contains 13 residues. The CDR3 here is CASSTGQYNEQFF. The CDR3 DNA is TGTGCCAGCAGTACCGGACAGTACAATGAGCAGTTCTTC.

This clonotype was observed a few times. This rearrangement joins TRBV7-2 to TRBJ2-5; 8 positions agree with TRBD2. CDR1 is SGHTA and CDR2 is FQGNSA in the germline V gene. This CDR3 has 14 residues. The CDR3 loop is CAGSGGGDQETQYF. CDR3 DNA sequence: TGTGCGGGCAGCGGGGGCGGGGACCAAGAGACCCAGTACTTC.

The genes are TRBV12-3 or TRBV12-4 and TRBJ1-1; D is perhaps TRBD1 (6 bases). This CDR3 comprises 15 residues. V gave up 6 bases and J gave up 6 bases, with 20 bases separating them. The chain's CDR3 is CASRGGVGGAPEAFF. CDR3 bases: TGTGCCAGCAGGGGGGGAGTGGGGGGGGCACCTGAAGCTTTCTTT.

V usage is TRBV27 and J usage is TRBJ2-1, with no clear D. The better agreement between TRBJ2-7 and the DNA end casts doubt on the J call. Germline V CDR1 and CDR2: MNHEY, SMNVEV (reference sequence). The CDR3 is 16 residues long. CDR3 sequence reads: CASSSGDALGNYEQYF. The CDR3 nucleotides read TGTGCCAGCAGTTCCGGAGACGCTTTAGGGAACTACGAGCAGTACTTC.

The V and J genes are TRBV7-8 and TRBJ2-4; D not certain. Germline V gene sequence: CDR1 SGHVS, CDR2 FQNEAQ. CDR3 length: 16 residues. V shed 5 bases and J shed 0 bases, with 14 bases lying between them. The CDR3 region is CASSPRNPLAKNIQYF. The CDR3 DNA follows: TGTGCCAGCAGCCCCAGAAACCCCCTAGCCAAAAACATTCAGTACTTC.